A selection of T cell receptor beta chains follows, all from one sample in a study of CD8+ T cells in alopecia areata. Sequencing was performed with immunoSEQ multiplex PCR; in TCRdb, only in-frame clones are kept and a portion is missing. The sample contains around 190,000 clones, 64% of which appear only once. Material: CD4+ T cells sorted from blood, obtained around week 49, from a patient treated with tofacitinib. These receptors all come from a human donor with alopecia areata. The conserved cysteine and the conserved F or W are not part of the CDR3 here. Some rows have no size entry. The others give once, few or many, or a class for an expanded clone.

>TRBJ1-2|TRBV30|.
AWSAQSNYGYT
>TRBJ1-2|TRBV30|.
AYQQGDYGYT
>TRBJ1-2|TRBV29-1|.
SVRGQGTYGYT
>TRBJ1-6|TRBV25-1|.
ASSEWTGSTYNSPLH
>TRBJ2-7|TRBV30|.
AWSGGRGSEQY
>TRBJ2-7|TRBV6-1|many
ASISTGMGYEQY
>TRBJ2-2|TRBV30|.
AWSVPEDFSSGELF
>TRBJ2-3|TRBV15|few
ATSRDLRDTQY
>TRBJ2-7|TRBV6-5|few
ASSVPDRGDEQY
>TRBJ1-5|TRBV7-2|few
ASSLPRGFNQPQH
>TRBJ2-1|TRBV7-6|few
ASSPRRTSSVSYNEQF
>TRBJ2-7|TRBV10-3|few
AIGLPGISYEQY